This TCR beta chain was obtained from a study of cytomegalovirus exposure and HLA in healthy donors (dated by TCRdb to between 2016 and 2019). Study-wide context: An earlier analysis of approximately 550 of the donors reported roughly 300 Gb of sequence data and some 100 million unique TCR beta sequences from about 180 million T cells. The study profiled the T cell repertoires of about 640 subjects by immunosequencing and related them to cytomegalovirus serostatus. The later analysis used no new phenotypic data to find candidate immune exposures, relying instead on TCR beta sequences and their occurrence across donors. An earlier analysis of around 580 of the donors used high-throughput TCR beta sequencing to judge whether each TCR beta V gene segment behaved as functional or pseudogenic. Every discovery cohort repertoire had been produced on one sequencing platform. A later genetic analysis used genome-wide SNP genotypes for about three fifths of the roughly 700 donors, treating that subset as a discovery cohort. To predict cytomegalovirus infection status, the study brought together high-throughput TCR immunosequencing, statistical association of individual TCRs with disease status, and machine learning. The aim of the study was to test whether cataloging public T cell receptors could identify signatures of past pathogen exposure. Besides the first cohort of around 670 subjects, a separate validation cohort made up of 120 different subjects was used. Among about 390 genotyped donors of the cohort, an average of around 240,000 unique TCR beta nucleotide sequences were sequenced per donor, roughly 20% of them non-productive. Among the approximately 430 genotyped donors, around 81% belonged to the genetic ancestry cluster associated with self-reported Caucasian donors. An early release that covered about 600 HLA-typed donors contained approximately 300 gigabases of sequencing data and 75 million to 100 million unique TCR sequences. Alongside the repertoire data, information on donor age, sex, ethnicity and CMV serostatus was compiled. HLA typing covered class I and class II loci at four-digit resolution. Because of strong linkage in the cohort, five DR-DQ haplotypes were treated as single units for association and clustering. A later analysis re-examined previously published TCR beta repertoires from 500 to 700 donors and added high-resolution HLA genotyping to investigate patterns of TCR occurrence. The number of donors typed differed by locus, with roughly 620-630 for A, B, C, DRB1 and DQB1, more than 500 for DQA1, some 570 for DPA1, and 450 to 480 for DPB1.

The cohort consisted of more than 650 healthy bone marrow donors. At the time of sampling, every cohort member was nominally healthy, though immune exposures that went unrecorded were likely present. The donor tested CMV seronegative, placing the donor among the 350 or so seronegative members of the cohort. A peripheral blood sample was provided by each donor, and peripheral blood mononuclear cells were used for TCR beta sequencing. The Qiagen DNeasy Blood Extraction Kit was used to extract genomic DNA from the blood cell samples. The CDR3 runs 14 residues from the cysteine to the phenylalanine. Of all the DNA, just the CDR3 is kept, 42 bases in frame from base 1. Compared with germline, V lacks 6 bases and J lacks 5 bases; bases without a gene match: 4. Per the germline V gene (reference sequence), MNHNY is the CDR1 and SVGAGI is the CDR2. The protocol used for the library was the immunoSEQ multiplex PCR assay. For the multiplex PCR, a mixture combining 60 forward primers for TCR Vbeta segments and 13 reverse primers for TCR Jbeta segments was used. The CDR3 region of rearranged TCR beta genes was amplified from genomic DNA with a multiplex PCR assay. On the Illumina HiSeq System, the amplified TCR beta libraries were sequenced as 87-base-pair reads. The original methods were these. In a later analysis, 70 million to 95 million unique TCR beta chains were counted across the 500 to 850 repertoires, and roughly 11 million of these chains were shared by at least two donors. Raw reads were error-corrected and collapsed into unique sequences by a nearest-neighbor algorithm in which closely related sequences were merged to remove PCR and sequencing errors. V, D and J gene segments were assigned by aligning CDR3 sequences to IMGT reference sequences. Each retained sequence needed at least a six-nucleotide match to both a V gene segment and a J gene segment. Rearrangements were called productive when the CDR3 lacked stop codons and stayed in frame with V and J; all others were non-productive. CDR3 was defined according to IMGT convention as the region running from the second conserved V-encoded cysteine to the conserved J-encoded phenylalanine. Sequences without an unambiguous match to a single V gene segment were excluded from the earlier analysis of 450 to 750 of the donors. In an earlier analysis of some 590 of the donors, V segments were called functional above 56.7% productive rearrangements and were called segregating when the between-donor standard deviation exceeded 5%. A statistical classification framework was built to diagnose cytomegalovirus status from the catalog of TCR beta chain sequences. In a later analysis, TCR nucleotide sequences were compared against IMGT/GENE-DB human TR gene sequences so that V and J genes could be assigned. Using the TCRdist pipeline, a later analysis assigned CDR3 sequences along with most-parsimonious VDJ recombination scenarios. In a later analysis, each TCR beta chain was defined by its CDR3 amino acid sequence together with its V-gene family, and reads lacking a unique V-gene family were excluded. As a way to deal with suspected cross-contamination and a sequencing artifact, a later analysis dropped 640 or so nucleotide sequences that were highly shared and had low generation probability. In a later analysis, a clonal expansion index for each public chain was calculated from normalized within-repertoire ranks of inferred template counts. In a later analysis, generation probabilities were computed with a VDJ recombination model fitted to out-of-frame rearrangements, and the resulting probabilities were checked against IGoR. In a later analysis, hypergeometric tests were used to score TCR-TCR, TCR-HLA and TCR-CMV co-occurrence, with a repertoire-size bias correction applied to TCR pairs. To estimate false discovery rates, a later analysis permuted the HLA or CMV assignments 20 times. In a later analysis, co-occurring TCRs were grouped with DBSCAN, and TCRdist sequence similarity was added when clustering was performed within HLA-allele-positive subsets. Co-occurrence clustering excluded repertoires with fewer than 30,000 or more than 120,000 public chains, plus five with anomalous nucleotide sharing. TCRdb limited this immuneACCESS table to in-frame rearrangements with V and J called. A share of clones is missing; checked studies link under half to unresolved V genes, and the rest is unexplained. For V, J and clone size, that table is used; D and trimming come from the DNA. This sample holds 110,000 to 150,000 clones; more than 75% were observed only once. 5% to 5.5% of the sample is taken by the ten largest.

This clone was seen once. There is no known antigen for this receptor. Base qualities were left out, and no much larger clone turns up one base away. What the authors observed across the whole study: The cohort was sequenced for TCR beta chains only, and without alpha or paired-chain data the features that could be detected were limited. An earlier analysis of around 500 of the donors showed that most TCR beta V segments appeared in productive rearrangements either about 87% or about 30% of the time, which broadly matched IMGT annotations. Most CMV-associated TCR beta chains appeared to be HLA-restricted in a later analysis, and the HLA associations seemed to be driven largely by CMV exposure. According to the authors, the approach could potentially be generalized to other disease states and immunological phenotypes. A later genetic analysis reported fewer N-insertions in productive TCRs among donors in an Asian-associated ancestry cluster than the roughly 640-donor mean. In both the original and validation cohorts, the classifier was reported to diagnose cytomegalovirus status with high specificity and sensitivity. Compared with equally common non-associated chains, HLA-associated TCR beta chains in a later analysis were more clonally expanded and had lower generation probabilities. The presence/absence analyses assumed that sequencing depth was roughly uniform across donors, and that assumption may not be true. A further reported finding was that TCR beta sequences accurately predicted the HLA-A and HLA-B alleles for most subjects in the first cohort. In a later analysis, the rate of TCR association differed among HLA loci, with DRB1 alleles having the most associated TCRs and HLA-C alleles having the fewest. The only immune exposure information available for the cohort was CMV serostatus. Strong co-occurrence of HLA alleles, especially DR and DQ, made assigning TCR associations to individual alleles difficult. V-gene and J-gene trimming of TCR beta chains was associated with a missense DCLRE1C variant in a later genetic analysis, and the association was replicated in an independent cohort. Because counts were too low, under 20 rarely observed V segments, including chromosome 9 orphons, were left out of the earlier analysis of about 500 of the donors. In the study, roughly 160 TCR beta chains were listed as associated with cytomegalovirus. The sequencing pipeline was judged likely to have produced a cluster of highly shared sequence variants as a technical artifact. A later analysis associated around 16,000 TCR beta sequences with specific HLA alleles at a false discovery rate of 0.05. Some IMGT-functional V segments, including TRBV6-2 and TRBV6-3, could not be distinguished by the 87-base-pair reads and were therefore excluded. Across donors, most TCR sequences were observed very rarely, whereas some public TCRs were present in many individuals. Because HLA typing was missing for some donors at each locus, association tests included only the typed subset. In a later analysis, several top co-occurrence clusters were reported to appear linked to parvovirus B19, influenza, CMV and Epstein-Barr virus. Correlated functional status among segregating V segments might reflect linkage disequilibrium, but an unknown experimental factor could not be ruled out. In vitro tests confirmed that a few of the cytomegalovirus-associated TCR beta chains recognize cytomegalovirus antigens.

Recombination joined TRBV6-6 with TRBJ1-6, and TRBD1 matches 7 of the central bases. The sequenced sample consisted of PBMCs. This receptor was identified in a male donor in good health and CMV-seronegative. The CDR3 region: CASRVGTDNSPLHF. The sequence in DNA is TGTGCCAGCAGAGTAGGGACAGATAATTCACCCCTCCACTTT.